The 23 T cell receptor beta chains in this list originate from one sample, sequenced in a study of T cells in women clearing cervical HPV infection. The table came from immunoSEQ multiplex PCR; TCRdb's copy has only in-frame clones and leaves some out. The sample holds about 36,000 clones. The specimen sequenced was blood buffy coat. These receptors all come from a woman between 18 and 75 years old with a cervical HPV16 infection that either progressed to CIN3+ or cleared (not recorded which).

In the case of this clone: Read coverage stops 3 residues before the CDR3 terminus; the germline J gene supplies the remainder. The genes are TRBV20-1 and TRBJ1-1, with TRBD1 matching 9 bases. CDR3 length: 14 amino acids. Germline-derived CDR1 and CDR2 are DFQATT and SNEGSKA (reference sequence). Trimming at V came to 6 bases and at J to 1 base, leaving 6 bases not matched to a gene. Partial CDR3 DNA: TGCAGTGCCCTCCCGGGACAGGGGAACACTGAA. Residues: CSALPGQGNTE. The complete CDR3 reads CSALPGQGNTEAFF.

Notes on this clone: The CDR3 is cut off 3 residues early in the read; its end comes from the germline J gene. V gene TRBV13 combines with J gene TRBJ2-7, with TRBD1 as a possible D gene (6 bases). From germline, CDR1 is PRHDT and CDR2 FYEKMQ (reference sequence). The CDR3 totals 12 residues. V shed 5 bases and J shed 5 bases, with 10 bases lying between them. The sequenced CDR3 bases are TGTGCCAGCAGCATAACAGGGAACGAG. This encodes CASSITGNE. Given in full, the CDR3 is CASSITGNEQYF.

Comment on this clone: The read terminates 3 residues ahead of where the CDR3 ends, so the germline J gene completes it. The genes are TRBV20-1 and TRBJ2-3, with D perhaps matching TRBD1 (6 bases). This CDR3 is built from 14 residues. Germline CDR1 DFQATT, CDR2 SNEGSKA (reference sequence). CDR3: CSATPLQGSETQYF. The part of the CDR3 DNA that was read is TGCAGTGCCACACCCTTACAGGGTTCCGAGACG.

Incomplete CDR3 DNA: TGTGCCAGCAGCCTAGCCGCGAACACCGGGGAG. It encodes CASSLAANTGE. The whole CDR3 sequence is CASSLAANTGELFF. The chain couples TRBV11-2 to TRBJ2-2, with D possibly being TRBD2 (5 bases). Read coverage stops 3 residues before the CDR3 terminus; the germline J gene supplies the remainder. CDR1 is SGHAT, CDR2 FQNNGV, per germline. CDR3 length equals 14 residues. The V end lost 5 bases, the J end lost 0 bases, and 7 bases lay between the germline ends.

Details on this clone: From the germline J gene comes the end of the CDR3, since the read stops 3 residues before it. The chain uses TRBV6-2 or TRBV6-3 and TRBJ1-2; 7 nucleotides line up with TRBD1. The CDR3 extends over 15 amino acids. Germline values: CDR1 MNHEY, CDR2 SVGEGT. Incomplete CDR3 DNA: TGTGCCAGCAGTCCCAACAGGGGAATCTCCTACGAC. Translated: CASSPNRGISYD. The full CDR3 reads CASSPNRGISYDYTF.

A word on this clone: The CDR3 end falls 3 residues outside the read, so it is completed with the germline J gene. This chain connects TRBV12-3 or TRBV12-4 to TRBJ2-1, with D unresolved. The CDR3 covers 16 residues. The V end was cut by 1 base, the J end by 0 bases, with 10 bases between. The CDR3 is CASSLGPPSSYNEQFF. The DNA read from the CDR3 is TGTGCCAGCAGTTTAGGACCTCCTAGCTCCTACAATGAG.

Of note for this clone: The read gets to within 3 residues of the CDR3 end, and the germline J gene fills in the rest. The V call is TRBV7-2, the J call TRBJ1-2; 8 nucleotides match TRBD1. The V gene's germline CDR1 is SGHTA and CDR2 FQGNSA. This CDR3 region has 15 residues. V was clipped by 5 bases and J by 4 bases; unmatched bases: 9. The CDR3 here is CASSETGTGGYGYTF. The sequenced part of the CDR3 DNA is TGTGCCAGCAGCGAGACCGGGACAGGAGGCTATGGC.

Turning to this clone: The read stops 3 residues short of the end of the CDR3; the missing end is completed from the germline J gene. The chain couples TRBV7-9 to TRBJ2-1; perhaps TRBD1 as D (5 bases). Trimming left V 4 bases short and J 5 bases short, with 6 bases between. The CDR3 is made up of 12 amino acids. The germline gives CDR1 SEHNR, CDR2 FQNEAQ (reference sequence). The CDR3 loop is CASSSTDNEQFF. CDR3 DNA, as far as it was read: TGTGCCAGCAGCTCGACAGACAATGAG.

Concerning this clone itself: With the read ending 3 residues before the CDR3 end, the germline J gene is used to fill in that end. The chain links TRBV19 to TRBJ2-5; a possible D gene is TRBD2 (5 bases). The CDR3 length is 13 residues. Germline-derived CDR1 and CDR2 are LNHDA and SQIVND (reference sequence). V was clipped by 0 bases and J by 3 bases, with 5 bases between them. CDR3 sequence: CASSIDGEETQYF. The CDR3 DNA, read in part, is TGTGCCAGTAGTATAGACGGGGAAGAGACC.

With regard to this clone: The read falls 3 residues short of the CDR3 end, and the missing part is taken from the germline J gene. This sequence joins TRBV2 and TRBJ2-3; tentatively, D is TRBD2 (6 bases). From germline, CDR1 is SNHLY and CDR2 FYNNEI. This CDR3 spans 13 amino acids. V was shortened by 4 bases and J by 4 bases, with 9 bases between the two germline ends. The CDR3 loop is CASSGLGADTQYF. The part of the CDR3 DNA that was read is TGTGCCAGCAGTGGACTAGGCGCAGATACG. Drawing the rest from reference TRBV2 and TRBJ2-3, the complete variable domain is EPEVTQTPSHQVTQMGQEVILRCVPISNHLYFYWYRQILGQKVEFLVSFYNNEISEKSEIFDDQFSVERPDGSNFTLKIRSTKLEDSAMYFCASSGLGADTQYFGPGTRLTVL.

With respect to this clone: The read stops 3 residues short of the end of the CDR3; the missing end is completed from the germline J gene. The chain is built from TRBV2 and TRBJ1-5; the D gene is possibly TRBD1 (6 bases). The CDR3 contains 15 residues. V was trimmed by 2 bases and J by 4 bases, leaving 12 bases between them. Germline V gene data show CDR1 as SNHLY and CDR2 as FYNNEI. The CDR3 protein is CASSESRQGNQPQHF. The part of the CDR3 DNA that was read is TGTGCCAGCAGTGAATCTAGGCAGGGGAATCAGCCC.

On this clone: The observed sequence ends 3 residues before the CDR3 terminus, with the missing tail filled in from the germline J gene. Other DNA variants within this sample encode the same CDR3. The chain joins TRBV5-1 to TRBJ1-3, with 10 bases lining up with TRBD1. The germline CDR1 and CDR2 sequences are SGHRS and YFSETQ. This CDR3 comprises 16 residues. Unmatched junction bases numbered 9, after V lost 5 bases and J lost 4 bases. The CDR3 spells CASRLSGTGVGNTIYF. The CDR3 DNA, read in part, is TGCGCCAGCAGATTGTCTGGGACAGGGGTCGGAAACACC.

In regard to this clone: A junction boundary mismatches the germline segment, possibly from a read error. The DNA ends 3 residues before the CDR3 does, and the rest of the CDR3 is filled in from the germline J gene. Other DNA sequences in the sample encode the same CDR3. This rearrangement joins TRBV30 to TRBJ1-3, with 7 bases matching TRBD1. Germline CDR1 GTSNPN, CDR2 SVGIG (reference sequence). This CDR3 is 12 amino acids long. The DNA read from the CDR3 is TGTGCCTGGGCAGGGGGAGGAAACACG. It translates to CAWAGGGNT. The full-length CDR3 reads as CAWAGGGNTIYF.

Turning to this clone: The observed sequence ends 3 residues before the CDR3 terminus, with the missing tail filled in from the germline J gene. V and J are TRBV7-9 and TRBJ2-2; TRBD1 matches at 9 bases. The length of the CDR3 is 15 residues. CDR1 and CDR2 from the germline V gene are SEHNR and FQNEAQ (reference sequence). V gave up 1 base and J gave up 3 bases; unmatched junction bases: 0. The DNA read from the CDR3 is TGTGCCAGCAGCTTAGGGACAGGGGACACCGGGGAG. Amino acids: CASSLGTGDTGE. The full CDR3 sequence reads CASSLGTGDTGELFF.

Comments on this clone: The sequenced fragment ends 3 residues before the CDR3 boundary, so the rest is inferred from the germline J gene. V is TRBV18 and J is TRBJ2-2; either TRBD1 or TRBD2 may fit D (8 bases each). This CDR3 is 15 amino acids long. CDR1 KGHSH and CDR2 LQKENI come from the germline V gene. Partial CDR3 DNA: TGTGCCAGCTCGCGGGAGGCAGGGGGCGCGTCACCG. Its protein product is CASSREAGGASP. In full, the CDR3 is CASSREAGGASPLFF. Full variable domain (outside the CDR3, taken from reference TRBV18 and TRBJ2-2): NAGVMQNPRHLVRRRGQEARLRCSPMKGHSHVYWYRQLPEEGLKFMVYLQKENIIDESGMPKERFSAEFPKEGPSILRIQQVVRGDSAAYFCASSREAGGASPLFFGEGSRLTVL.

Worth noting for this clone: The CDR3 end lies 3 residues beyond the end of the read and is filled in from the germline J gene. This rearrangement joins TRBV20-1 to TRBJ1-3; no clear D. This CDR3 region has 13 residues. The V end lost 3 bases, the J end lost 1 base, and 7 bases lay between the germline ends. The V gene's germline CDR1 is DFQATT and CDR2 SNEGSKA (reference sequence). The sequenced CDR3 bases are TGCAGTGCTAGGGCCTCATCTGGAAACACC. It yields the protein CSARASSGNT. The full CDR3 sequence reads CSARASSGNTIYF.

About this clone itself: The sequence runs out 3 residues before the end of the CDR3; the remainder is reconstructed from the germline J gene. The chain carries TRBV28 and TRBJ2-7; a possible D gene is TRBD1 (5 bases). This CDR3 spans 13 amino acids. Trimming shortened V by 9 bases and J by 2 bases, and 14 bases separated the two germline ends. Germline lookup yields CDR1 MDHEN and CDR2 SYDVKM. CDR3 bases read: TGTGCCAGTTACAGGAAGACCCCCTACGAG. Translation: CASYRKTPYE. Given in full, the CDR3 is CASYRKTPYEQYF.

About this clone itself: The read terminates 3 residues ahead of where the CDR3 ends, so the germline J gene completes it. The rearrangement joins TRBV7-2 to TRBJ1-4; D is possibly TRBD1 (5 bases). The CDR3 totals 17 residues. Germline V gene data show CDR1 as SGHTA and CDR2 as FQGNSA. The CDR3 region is CASSLAMGWGFPSPLFF. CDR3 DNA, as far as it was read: TGTGCCAGCAGCTTAGCTATGGGATGGGGCTTCCCTTCACCA. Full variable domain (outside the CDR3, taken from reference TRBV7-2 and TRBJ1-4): GAGVSQSPSNKVTEKGKDVELRCDPISGHTALYWYRQSLGQGLEFLIYFQGNSAPDKSGLPSDRFSAERTGGSVSTLTIQRTQQEDSAVYLCASSLAMGWGFPSPLFFGSGTQLSVL.

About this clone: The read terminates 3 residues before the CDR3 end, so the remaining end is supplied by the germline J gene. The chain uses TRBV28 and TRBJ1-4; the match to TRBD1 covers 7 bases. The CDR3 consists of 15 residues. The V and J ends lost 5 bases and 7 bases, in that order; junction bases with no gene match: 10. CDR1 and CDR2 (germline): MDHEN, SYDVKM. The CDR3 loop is CASSPPQGLGEKLFF. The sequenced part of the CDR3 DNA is TGTGCCAGCAGTCCCCCACAGGGGTTGGGTGAAAAA.

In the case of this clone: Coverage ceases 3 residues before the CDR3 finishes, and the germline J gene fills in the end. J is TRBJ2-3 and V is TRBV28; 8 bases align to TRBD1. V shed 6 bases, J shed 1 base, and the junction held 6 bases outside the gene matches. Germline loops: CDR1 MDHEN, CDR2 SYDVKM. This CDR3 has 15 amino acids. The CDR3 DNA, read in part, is TGTGCCAGCAGCCCAGGGGGCGGAGGCACAGATACG. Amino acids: CASSPGGGGTDT. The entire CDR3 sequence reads CASSPGGGGTDTQYF.

CDR3 sequence: CASSVRPGSNEKLFF. CDR3 bases read: TGTGCCAGCAGTGTCCGACCCGGGTCTAATGAAAAA. V is TRBV2 and J is TRBJ1-4; no reliable D call. The sequence runs out 3 residues before the end of the CDR3; the remainder is reconstructed from the germline J gene. Between the trimmed V and J ends, which lost 4 bases and 3 bases, there was a span of 12 bases. CDR3 length: 15 amino acids. The germline CDR1 and CDR2 sequences are SNHLY and FYNNEI.

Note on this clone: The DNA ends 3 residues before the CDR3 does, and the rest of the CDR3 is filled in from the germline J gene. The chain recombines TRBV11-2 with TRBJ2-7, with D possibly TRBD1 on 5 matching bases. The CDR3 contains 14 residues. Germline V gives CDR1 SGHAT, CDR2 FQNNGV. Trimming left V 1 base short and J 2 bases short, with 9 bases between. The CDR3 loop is CASSLGQGAYEQYF. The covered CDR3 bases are TGTGCCAGCAGCTTAGGCCAGGGTGCCTACGAG.

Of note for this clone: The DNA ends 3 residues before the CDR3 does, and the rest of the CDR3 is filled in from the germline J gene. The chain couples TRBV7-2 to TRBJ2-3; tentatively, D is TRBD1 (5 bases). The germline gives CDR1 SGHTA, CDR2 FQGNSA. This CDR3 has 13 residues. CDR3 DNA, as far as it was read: TGTGCCAGCAGCTTAAACTGGGGCGAGACG. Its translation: CASSLNWGET. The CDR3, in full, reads CASSLNWGETQYF.